This T cell receptor beta chain emerged from a study of cytomegalovirus exposure and HLA in healthy donors. Only in-frame clones appear in the TCRdb table, and some are missing; sequencing was by immunoSEQ multiplex PCR. The data show over 100,000 clones, about 95% seen once. Germline V gene lookup returns CDR1 MDHEN and CDR2 SYDVKM. The CDR3 length is 15 residues. The V gene end was trimmed by 4 bases and the J gene end by 5 bases; junction bases not matched to a gene: 7. This receptor was identified in a woman between 18 and 30 years old in good health and CMV-seronegative. The chain is built from TRBV28 and TRBJ2-1, with 8 bases fitting TRBD1. Sequenced material: PBMCs. CDR3 loop: CASSSAGTGNNEQFF. The CDR3 nucleotides read TGTGCCAGCAGTTCCGCCGGGACAGGTAACAATGAGCAGTTCTTC.